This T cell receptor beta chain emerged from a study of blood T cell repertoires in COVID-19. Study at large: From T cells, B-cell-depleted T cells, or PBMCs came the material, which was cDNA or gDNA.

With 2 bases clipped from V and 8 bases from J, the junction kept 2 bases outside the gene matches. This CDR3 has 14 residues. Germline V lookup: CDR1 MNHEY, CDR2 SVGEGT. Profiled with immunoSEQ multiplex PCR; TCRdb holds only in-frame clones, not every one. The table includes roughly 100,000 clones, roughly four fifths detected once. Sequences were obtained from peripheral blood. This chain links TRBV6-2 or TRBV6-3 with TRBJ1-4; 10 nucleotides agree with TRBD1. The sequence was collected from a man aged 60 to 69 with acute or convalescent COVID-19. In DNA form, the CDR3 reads TGTGCCAGCAGTTACGACAGGGGGCGAGAAAAACTGTTTTTT. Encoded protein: CASSYDRGREKLFF.